This TCR beta chain was sequenced in a study of CD8+ T cells in alopecia areata. About the study: Treated individuals took tofacitinib by mouth, 5 to 10 mg twice daily.

The CDR3 spans 11 residues. Per the germline V gene, CDR1 is SEHNR and CDR2 is FQNEAQ (reference sequence). V lost 5 bases and J 5 bases, leaving 3 bases between the germline ends. Regarding the study as a whole: Persistence during tofacitinib was seen for many expanded lesional clones in scalp and blood.

Treatment meaning: oral pan-JAK inhibitor, 5-10 mg twice daily. RNA was isolated and reverse transcribed to cDNA, the sequencing template. Profiled with immunoSEQ multiplex PCR; TCRdb holds only in-frame clones, not every one. The sample holds under 130,000 clones, around 86% seen once. Notes on this clone: Its antigen is unknown. The same CDR3 is also encoded by other DNA sequences in this sample.

The J gene is TRBJ2-2, the V gene TRBV7-9; D gene unclear. The sequence came from a human donor with alopecia areata. The sequenced sample was CD8+ T cells sorted from blood, obtained at approximately week 30, from a patient treated with tofacitinib. CDR3 protein: CASSPTGELFF. CDR3 coding DNA: TGTGCCAGCAGCCCAACCGGGGAGCTGTTTTTT.